These 32 T cell receptor beta chains were sequenced from one sample in a study of technical replicates of blood from a handful of donors. TCRdb's copy holds only in-frame clones and misses some; the assay was immunoSEQ multiplex PCR. This table holds tens of thousands of clones, 94% found once. The material sequenced was T cells isolated from PBMCs. The source is a human donor in good health.

About this clone: One junction end does not reproduce the germline sequence, and a read error may be involved. The chain is built from TRBV29-1 and TRBJ1-2, with 9 positions matching TRBD1. Germline CDR1 SQVTM, CDR2 ANQGSEA. The CDR3 spans 14 residues. This CDR3 reads CSVVGDRDQYGSTF. DNA of the CDR3: TGCAGCGTTGTGGGGGACAGGGACCAATATGGCTCCACCTTC. Full variable domain (missing parts from reference TRBV29-1 and TRBJ1-2): SAVISQKPSRDICQRGTSLTIQCQVDSQVTMMFWYRQQPGQSLTLIATANQGSEATYESGFVIDKFPISRPNLTFSTLTVSNMSPEDSSIYLCSVVGDRDQYGSTFGSGTRLTVV.

The V and J genes are TRBV28 and TRBJ1-5; possible D gene TRBD1, 5 bases. Germline-derived CDR1 and CDR2 are MDHEN and SYDVKM. V was pared by 2 bases and J by 2 bases, with 19 bases between. The CDR3 consists of 18 residues. The CDR3 is CASSLRDFGPWGNQPQHF. The CDR3 DNA reads TGTGCCAGCAGTTTAAGGGACTTCGGGCCTTGGGGCAATCAGCCCCAGCATTTT.

The rearrangement joins TRBV7-9 to TRBJ2-5; 10 bases are a match to TRBD1. This CDR3 is 18 amino acids long. V shed 1 base, J shed 2 bases, and the junction held 10 bases outside the gene matches. Germline loops: CDR1 SEHNR, CDR2 FQNEAQ (reference sequence). In nucleotides, the CDR3 is TGTGCCAGCAGCTTAGTTGGGGCTGACAGGGGGCTTCAAGAGACCCAGTACTTC. This gives the protein CASSLVGADRGLQETQYF.

The chain is built from TRBV28 and TRBJ2-2, with 16 bases lining up with TRBD2. CDR3 length: 19 residues. Germline V gene sequence: CDR1 MDHEN, CDR2 SYDVKM. J gave up 6 bases and V 5 bases, and 12 bases lay outside the gene matches. In DNA form, the CDR3 reads TGTGCCAGCAGTCACCCGGGACTAGCGGGAGGGGTTTGGTCCGGGGAGCTGTTTTTT. This encodes CASSHPGLAGGVWSGELFF. The whole variable domain, filled in from reference TRBV28 and TRBJ2-2, reads DVKVTQSSRYLVKRTGEKVFLECVQDMDHENMFWYRQDPGLGLRLIYFSYDVKMKEKGDIPEGYSVSREKKERFSLILESASTNQTSMYLCASSHPGLAGGVWSGELFFGEGSRLTVL.

The chain combines TRBV5-6 with TRBJ1-2; maybe TRBD1 (5 bases). The germline CDR1 and CDR2 sequences are SGHDT and YYEEEE. V was pared by 3 bases and J by 4 bases, with 10 bases between. This CDR3 contains 13 residues. The CDR3 sequence: CASSSVQGYGYTF. The CDR3 nucleotides are TGTGCCAGCAGCTCAGTCCAGGGCTATGGCTACACCTTC. Filled out from reference TRBV5-6 and TRBJ1-2, the complete variable domain reads DAGVTQSPTHLIKTRGQQVTLRCSPKSGHDTVSWYQQALGQGPQFIFQYYEEEERQRGNFPDRFSGHQFPNYSSELNVNALLLGDSALYLCASSSVQGYGYTFGSGTRLTVV.

The chain combines TRBV9 with TRBJ1-1, with a weak D call TRBD1 (5 bases). V lost 0 bases and J 3 bases, leaving 6 bases between the germline ends. Per germline, CDR1 SGDLS and CDR2 YYNGEE. The length of the CDR3 is 13 residues. The CDR3: CASSVEGDTEAFF. The CDR3 DNA follows: TGTGCCAGCAGCGTAGAAGGGGACACTGAAGCTTTCTTT.

The chain recombines TRBV6-5 with TRBJ1-1; 8 nucleotides line up with TRBD1. Germline CDR1 and CDR2: MNHEY and SVGAGI. The CDR3 is made up of 15 amino acids. V trimming: 4 bases; J trimming: 0 bases; junction bases outside the gene matches: 4. The CDR3 region has the DNA TGTGCCAGCAGTTTACAGGGGGTGGTGAACACTGAAGCTTTCTTT. Residues: CASSLQGVVNTEAFF.

The chain recombines TRBV7-9 with TRBJ2-3, with D unclear. The V end lost 5 bases, the J end lost 2 bases, and 11 bases lay between the germline ends. This CDR3 comprises 14 residues. Germline V gene data show CDR1 as SEHNR and CDR2 as FQNEAQ (reference sequence). This chain's CDR3 is CASSTDSPTDTQYF. CDR3 in DNA: TGTGCCAGCAGCACCGATAGTCCCACAGATACGCAGTATTTT.

The chain joins TRBV5-4 to TRBJ1-2; tentatively, D is TRBD1 (6 bases). CDR3 length: 13 amino acids. With 0 bases removed from V and 5 bases from J, the gap between germline ends came to 8 bases. Germline V gene sequence: CDR1 SGHNT, CDR2 YYREEE (reference sequence). This chain's CDR3 is CASSLEGGYGYTF. The CDR3 DNA reads as TGTGCCAGCAGCTTGGAAGGGGGATATGGCTACACCTTC. The variable domain in full, with the rest retrieved from reference TRBV5-4 and TRBJ1-2, is ETGVTQSPTHLIKTRGQQVTLRCSSQSGHNTVSWYQQALGQGPQFIFQYYREEENGRGNFPPRFSGLQFPNYSSELNVNALELDDSALYLCASSLEGGYGYTFGSGTRLTVV.

The J gene is TRBJ2-5, the V gene TRBV5-4, with D unresolved. The CDR3 extends over 13 amino acids. CDR1 and CDR2 from the germline V gene are SGHNT and YYREEE (reference sequence). Trimming removed 2 bases at V and 5 bases at J, with 10 bases between. DNA for the CDR3: TGTGCCAGCAGCTTTTTTGAGGTGGAGACCCAGTACTTC. As protein: CASSFFEVETQYF.

Of note for this clone: The junction and the germline gene differ at one end; a read error may be behind it. The V gene is TRBV7-9, the J gene TRBJ2-3, with TRBD1 matching over 9 bases. The CDR3 is 16 amino acids. CDR1 SEHNR and CDR2 FQNEAQ come from the germline V gene (reference sequence). The DNA of the CDR3 is TGTGCCAGCAGCCTATGGACAGGGGAAACCACAAATACGCAGTATTTT. Translation: CASSLWTGETTNTQYF.

The chain has TRBV19 and TRBJ1-5, with 8 bases matching TRBD1. CDR1 and CDR2 from the germline V gene are LNHDA and SQIVND (reference sequence). This CDR3 contains 19 residues. V lost 5 bases and J lost 5; bases outside the gene matches: 20. CDR3 DNA: TGTGCCAGTAGTCTTACTTCAGGGGGGGCCAGGGGGCACTATCAGCCCCAGCATTTT. This codes for CASSLTSGGARGHYQPQHF.

The chain employs TRBV7-3 and TRBJ2-6; TRBD1 aligns across 9 bases. In germline, CDR1 is SGHTA, CDR2 FQGTGA. The CDR3 contains 17 residues. V lost 3 bases to trimming and J lost 0 bases; unmatched junction nucleotides: 3. CDR3 sequence: CASSLTGGSSGANVLTF. The DNA for the CDR3 is TGTGCCAGCAGCTTGACAGGGGGAAGCTCTGGGGCCAACGTCCTGACTTTC.

This clone was picked up one time. This chain links TRBV4-1 with TRBJ2-1, with D maybe TRBD2 (5 bases). Germline lookup yields CDR1 MGHRA and CDR2 YSYEKL. Trimming left V 3 bases short and J 2 bases short, with 14 bases between. This CDR3 has 16 residues. CDR3: CASSQTTRKTYNEQFF. The CDR3 DNA reads as TGCGCCAGCAGCCAGACTACTCGGAAGACCTACAATGAGCAGTTCTTC.

The chain is built from TRBV5-4 and TRBJ2-1; 7 nucleotides line up with TRBD2. CDR1 is SGHNT, CDR2 YYREEE, per germline (reference sequence). This CDR3 is 16 amino acids long. V lost 1 base, J lost 4 bases, and 8 bases stayed unmatched. The CDR3 sequence: CASSLLGLGEYNEQFF. CDR3 in DNA: TGTGCCAGCAGCTTGCTTGGACTAGGGGAGTACAATGAGCAGTTCTTC.

The chain uses TRBV6-5 and TRBJ2-3; TRBD1 matches at 8 bases. Germline CDR1 and CDR2: MNHEY and SVGAGI. The CDR3 loop spans 14 amino acids. Losses at the gene ends were 7 bases for V and 2 bases for J; bases not matched to a gene: 5. The CDR3 region is CASTETGVTDTQYF. CDR3 sequence (DNA): TGTGCCAGCACCGAGACAGGGGTCACAGATACGCAGTATTTT.

The V and J genes are TRBV5-1 and TRBJ2-5, with D perhaps matching TRBD1 (6 bases). V shed 4 bases and J shed 2 bases, with 15 bases lying between them. Germline-derived CDR1 and CDR2 are SGHRS and YFSETQ. The CDR3 loop spans 15 amino acids. This chain's CDR3 is CASSPGRTAQETQYF. In nucleotides, the CDR3 is TGCGCCAGCAGCCCTGGGCGGACAGCGCAAGAGACCCAGTACTTC.

This clone was observed a handful of times. V and J are TRBV29-1 and TRBJ1-5; 7 nucleotides line up with TRBD1. The trim removed 4 bases at V and 6 bases at J, leaving 3 bases unmatched. This CDR3 contains 12 residues. The germline V gene has CDR1 SQVTM and CDR2 ANQGSEA. The CDR3 region has the DNA TGCAGCGTTGGACAGGGCGGTCAGCCCCAGCATTTT. As protein: CSVGQGGQPQHF.

The J gene is TRBJ2-7, the V gene TRBV11-2; 11 bases are a match to TRBD1. CDR3 length: 16 amino acids. The V and J ends lost 1 base and 2 bases, in that order; junction bases with no gene match: 4. Germline CDR1 is SGHAT and CDR2 is FQNNGV. As DNA, the CDR3 is TGTGCCAGCAGCTTAGTTGGGGGACAGGGGGCCTACGAGCAGTACTTC. This encodes CASSLVGGQGAYEQYF.

This chain uses TRBV5-4 with TRBJ1-2, with a tentative D call TRBD1 (6 bases). Germline V gene lookup returns CDR1 SGHNT and CDR2 YYREEE (reference sequence). The CDR3 runs to 14 residues. Trimming took off 4 bases at V and 5 bases at J, with 15 bases between the two ends. For the CDR3, the DNA is TGTGCCAGCAGCAACCGCCTGGACAGATATGGCTACACCTTC. Its translation: CASSNRLDRYGYTF.

The V gene is TRBV18, the J gene TRBJ2-5; 9 bases line up with TRBD1. Germline CDR1 KGHSH, CDR2 LQKENI. CDR3 length equals 15 residues. V shed 3 bases, J shed 5 bases, and the junction held 7 bases outside the gene matches. The CDR3 bases are TGTGCCAGCTCACCGGTACAGGGGGCCGGGGAGACCCAGTACTTC. It translates to CASSPVQGAGETQYF.

This clone has just one count. The rearrangement uses TRBV28 and TRBJ1-5; D perhaps matches TRBD1 (6 bases). This CDR3 spans 14 amino acids. Germline CDR1 reads MDHEN; CDR2 reads SYDVKM. Deletions cut 6 bases from V and 0 bases from J, with 9 bases between. CDR3 DNA sequence: TGTGCCAGCAGGTGGACAGTTAGCAATCAGCCCCAGCATTTT. This codes for CASRWTVSNQPQHF.

The chain is built from TRBV7-6 and TRBJ2-7; TRBD2 matches 7 bases. Germline V gene data show CDR1 as SGHVS and CDR2 as FNYEAQ. V gave up 5 bases and J gave up 1 base; unmatched junction bases: 5. The CDR3 extends over 14 amino acids. The CDR3 is CASSIGLGSYEQYF. In nucleotides, the CDR3 is TGTGCCAGCAGCATAGGACTAGGGTCCTACGAGCAGTACTTC. Combining the CDR3 with reference TRBV7-6 and TRBJ2-7 gives the whole variable domain GAGVSQSPRYKVTKRGQDVALRCDPISGHVSLYWYRQALGQGPEFLTYFNYEAQQDKSGLPNDRFSAERPEGSISTLTIQRTEQRDSAMYRCASSIGLGSYEQYFGPGTRLTVT.

This chain uses TRBV6-5 with TRBJ2-1; TRBD2 aligns across 7 bases. The CDR3 is 15 amino acids. V dropped 0 bases and J dropped 6; count of bases not matched to a gene: 5. Germline V gives CDR1 MNHEY, CDR2 SVGAGI. The chain's CDR3 is CASSYSRTSLNEQFF. CDR3 DNA: TGTGCCAGCAGTTACTCTCGGACTAGTCTCAATGAGCAGTTCTTC.

The J gene is TRBJ2-7, the V gene TRBV7-9; 7 nucleotides align to TRBD1. The CDR3 extends over 16 amino acids. Germline V gene sequence: CDR1 SEHNR, CDR2 FQNEAQ (reference sequence). J was trimmed by 2 bases and V by 1 base; bases with no gene match: 8. DNA of the CDR3: TGTGCCAGCAGCTTAGAATATGGCAGGGGGACCTACGAGCAGTACTTC. The encoded protein is CASSLEYGRGTYEQYF.

The gene calls are TRBV18 and TRBJ2-3; 7 bases align to TRBD2. The J segment lost 5 bases and the V segment lost 3 bases, leaving 2 bases of the junction unmatched. Germline CDR1 and CDR2: KGHSH and LQKENI. The CDR3 consists of 13 residues. CDR3 DNA: TGTGCCAGCTCACCTGGGGGGGTAGATACGCAGTATTTT. Residues: CASSPGGVDTQYF.

This sequence joins TRBV6-5 and TRBJ2-7, with D tentatively TRBD1 (6 bases). The CDR3 contains 14 residues. Germline CDR1 and CDR2: MNHEY and SVGAGI. Trimming removed 4 bases at V and 4 bases at J, with 14 bases between. This CDR3 reads CASSFTGSAYEQYF. CDR3 in DNA: TGTGCCAGCAGTTTTACAGGGTCGGCGTACGAGCAGTACTTC.

The rearrangement uses TRBV5-4 and TRBJ1-2, with 8 positions matching TRBD1. The CDR3 runs to 17 residues. Germline CDR1 and CDR2: SGHNT and YYREEE (reference sequence). J lost 4 bases, V lost 1 base, and 12 bases had no gene match. CDR3 loop: CASSLFDLRGQVYGYTF. CDR3 sequence (DNA): TGTGCCAGCAGCTTGTTCGATCTCAGGGGGCAGGTCTATGGCTACACCTTC.

J is TRBJ2-2 and V is TRBV28; 8 bases match TRBD1. With 4 bases clipped from V and 3 bases from J, the junction kept 1 base outside the gene matches. Germline CDR1 and CDR2: MDHEN and SYDVKM. The CDR3 length is 14 residues. This CDR3 reads CASSSGQDTGELFF. The CDR3 DNA follows: TGTGCCAGCAGTTCGGGACAGGACACCGGGGAGCTGTTTTTT.

The V gene is TRBV7-8, the J gene TRBJ1-6; D is unresolved. The germline V gene has CDR1 SGHVS and CDR2 FQNEAQ. The V gene lost 5 bases and the J gene lost 7 bases, with 12 bases spanning the gap. The CDR3 runs 14 residues. In DNA, the CDR3 is TGTGCCAGCAGCCTTGGACGGGAAAATTCACCCCTCCACTTT. Its translation: CASSLGRENSPLHF.

V is TRBV7-9 and J is TRBJ1-2; 7 nucleotides align to TRBD1. Germline CDR1 reads SEHNR; CDR2 reads FQNEAQ (reference sequence). CDR3 size: 14 residues. Unmatched junction bases numbered 4, after V lost 0 bases and J lost 6 bases. This chain's CDR3 is CASSLATGEDGYTF. CDR3 in DNA: TGTGCCAGCAGCTTAGCAACAGGGGAGGATGGCTACACCTTC.

The V call is TRBV5-6, the J call TRBJ2-1; 9 positions match TRBD1. After removal of 3 bases from V and 3 bases from J, the junction contained 4 bases not matched to a gene. The CDR3 covers 15 residues. Germline V lookup: CDR1 SGHDT, CDR2 YYEEEE. The CDR3 loop reads CASSSGQGIYNEQFF. For the CDR3, the DNA is TGTGCCAGCAGCTCGGGACAGGGTATCTACAATGAGCAGTTCTTC.